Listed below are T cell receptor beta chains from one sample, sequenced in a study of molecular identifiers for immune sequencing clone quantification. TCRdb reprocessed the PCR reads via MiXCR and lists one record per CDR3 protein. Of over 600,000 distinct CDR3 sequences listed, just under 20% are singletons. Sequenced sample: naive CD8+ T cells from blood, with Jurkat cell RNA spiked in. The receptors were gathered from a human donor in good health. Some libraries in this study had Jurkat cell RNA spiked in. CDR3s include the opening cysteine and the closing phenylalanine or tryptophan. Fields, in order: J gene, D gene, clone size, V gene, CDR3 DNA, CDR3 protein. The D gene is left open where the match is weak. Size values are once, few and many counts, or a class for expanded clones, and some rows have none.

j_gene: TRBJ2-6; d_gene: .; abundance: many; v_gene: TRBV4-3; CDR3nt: TGCGCCAGCAGCCAAGATTGGGGGCCTTCCTCTGGGGCCAACGTCCTGACTTTC; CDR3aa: CASSQDWGPSSGANVLTF
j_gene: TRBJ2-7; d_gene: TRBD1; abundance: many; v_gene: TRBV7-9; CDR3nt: TGTGCCAGCAGCGACAGGGCCGCAGAGCAGTACTTC; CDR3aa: CASSDRAAEQYF
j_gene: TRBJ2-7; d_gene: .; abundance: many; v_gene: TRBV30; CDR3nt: TGTGCCTGGGGACCCGGGGGCTACGAGCAGTACTTC; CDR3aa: CAWGPGGYEQYF
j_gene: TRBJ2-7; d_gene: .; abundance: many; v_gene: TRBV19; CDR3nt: TGTGCCAGTAGTACCTCAGGGAAGGCTGGCTACGAGCAGTACTTC; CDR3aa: CASSTSGKAGYEQYF
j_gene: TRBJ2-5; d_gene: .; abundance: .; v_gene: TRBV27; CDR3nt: TGTGTCAGCAGTTTATCTTACCAAGAGACCCAGTACTTC; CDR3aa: CVSSLSYQETQYF
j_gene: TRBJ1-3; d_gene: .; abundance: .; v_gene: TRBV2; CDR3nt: TGTGCCAGCAGTGAAGCGCTAAGGGTCTCTGGAAACACCATATATTTT; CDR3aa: CASSEALRVSGNTIYF
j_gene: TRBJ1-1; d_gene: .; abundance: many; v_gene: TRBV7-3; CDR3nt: TGTGCCAGCAGCTTGACAGGAGCGAACACTGAAGCTTTCTTT; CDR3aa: CASSLTGANTEAFF
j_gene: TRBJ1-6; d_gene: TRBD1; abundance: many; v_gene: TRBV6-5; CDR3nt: TGTGCCAGCAGTTACTCGACAGGGCAGGTCCTCCACTTT; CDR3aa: CASSYSTGQVLHF
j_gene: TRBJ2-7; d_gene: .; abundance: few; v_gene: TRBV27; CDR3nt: TGTGCCAGCAGTTATTCAGGCCTCCTCTCCGAGCAGTACTTC; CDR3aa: CASSYSGLLSEQYF
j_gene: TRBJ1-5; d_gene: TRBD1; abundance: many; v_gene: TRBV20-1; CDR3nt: TGCAGTGCTAGCGAGCAGGGACAGGGGGTAGTTCAGCCCCAGCATTTT; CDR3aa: CSASEQGQGVVQPQHF
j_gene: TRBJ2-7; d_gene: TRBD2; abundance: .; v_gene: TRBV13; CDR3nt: TGTGCCAGCAGCTTAGGGGCGGGGGGCGACGAGCAGTACTTC; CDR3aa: CASSLGAGGDEQYF
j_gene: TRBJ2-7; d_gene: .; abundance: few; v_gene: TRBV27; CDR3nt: TGTGCCCGCAGTTTGGGCCAGGGTTACGAGCAGTACTTC; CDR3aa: CARSLGQGYEQYF
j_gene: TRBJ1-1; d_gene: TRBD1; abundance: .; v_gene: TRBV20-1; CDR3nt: TGCAGTGTACAAGGACAGGGGGATTACACTGAAGCTTTCTTT; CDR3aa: CSVQGQGDYTEAFF
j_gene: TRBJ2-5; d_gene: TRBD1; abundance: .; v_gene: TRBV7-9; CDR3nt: TGTGCCAGCAGCTCACTCTCAGCCGGGACAGGGCAAGAGACCCAGTACTTC; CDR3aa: CASSSLSAGTGQETQYF
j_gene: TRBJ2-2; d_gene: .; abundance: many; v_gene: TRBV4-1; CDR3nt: TGCGCCAGCAGCCAAGAATCAGGGACCGGGGAGCTGTTTTTT; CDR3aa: CASSQESGTGELFF
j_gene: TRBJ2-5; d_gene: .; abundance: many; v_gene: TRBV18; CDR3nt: TGTGCCAGCTCACCAGAAGCAGGGGCCCGGGGAGAGACCCAGTACTTC; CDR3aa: CASSPEAGARGETQYF
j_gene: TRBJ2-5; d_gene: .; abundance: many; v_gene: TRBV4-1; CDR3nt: TGCGCCAGCAGCCAAGAGACCCAGGGTAGAGAGACCCAGTACTTC; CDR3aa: CASSQETQGRETQYF
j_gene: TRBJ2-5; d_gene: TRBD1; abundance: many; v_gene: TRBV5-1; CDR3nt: TGCGCCAGCAGCACAGACAGGGTCCAAGAGACCCAGTACTTC; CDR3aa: CASSTDRVQETQYF
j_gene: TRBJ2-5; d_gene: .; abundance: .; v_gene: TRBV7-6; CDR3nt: TGTGCCAGCAGCCCTAGGCCGGTAGGAGAGACCCAGTACTTC; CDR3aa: CASSPRPVGETQYF
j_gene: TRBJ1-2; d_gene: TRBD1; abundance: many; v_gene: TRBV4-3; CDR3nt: TGCGCCAGCAGCCCTTCCTCAGGGACAGGGGTAGGGTATGGCTACACCTTC; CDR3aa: CASSPSSGTGVGYGYTF
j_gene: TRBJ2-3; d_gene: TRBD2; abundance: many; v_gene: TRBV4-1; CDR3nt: TGCGCCAGCAGCCAAGTGGTCCATACTAGCGGGGCCATCGGCTACATCACAGATACGCAGTATTTT; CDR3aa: CASSQVVHTSGAIGYITDTQYF
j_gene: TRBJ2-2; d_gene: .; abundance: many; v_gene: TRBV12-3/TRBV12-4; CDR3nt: TGTGCCAGCAGTCCCTTTGGGCAGTCGAACACCGGGGAGCTGTTTTTT; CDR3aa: CASSPFGQSNTGELFF
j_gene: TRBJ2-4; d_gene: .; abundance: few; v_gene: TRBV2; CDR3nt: TGTGCCAGCAGAAAGGGGGGGGGAGCCAAAAACATTCAGTACTTC; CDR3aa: CASRKGGGAKNIQYF
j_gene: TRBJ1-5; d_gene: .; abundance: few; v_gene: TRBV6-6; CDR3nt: TGTGCCAGCAGTTACCATCGATATAGCAATCAGCCCCAGCATTTT; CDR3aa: CASSYHRYSNQPQHF